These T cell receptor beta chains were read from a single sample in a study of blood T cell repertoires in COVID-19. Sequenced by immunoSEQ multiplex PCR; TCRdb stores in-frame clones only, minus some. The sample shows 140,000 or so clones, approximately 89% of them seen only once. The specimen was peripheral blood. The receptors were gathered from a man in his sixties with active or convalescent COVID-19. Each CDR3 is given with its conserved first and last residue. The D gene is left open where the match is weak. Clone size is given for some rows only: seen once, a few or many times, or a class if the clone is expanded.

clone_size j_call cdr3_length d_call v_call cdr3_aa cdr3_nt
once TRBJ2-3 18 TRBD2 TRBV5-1 CASSAGTTPHQVTDTQYF TGCGCCAGCAGCGCAGGGACTACTCCCCACCAGGTAACAGATACGCAGTATTTT
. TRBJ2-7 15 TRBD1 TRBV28 CASSFLTGGHDEQYF TGTGCCAGCAGTTTTTTAACAGGGGGGCATGACGAGCAGTACTTC
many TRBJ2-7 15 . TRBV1 CTSSRTGTGSYEQYF TGCACCAGCAGCCGTACCGGGACAGGGTCCTACGAGCAGTACTTC
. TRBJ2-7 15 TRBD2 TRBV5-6 CASSLPSGRFNEQYF TGTGCCAGCAGCTTGCCTAGCGGGAGGTTCAACGAGCAGTACTTC
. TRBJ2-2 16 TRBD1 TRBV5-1 CASRQTGTGDTGELFF TGCGCCAGCAGACAAACCGGGACAGGGGACACCGGGGAGCTGTTTTTT
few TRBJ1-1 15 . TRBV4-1 CASSQAGFVGTEAFF TGCGCCAGCAGCCAGGCAGGGTTTGTCGGCACTGAAGCTTTCTTT
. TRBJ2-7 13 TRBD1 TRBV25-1 CASQPRTGGEQYF TGTGCCAGCCAACCCCGGACAGGGGGCGAGCAGTACTTC
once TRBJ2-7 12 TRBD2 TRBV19 CATGLAGGLQYF TGTGCCACCGGACTAGCGGGAGGCTTGCAGTACTTC
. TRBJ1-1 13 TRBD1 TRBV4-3 CASSPGRDREAFF TGCGCCAGCAGCCCTGGCCGGGACAGGGAAGCTTTCTTT
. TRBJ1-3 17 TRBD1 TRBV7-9 CASSASRDRDSGNTIYF TGTGCCAGCAGCGCGAGCCGGGACAGGGACTCTGGAAACACCATATATTTT
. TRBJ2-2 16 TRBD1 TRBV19 CASSIIPGQWPGELFF TGTGCCAGTAGTATTATCCCGGGACAGTGGCCCGGGGAGCTGTTTTTT
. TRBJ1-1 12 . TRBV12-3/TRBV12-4 CASTLTGLVAFF TGTGCCAGCACCCTCACGGGGTTAGTAGCTTTCTTT
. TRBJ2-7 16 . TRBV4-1 CASSQDWGGGSYEQYF TGCGCCAGCAGCCAAGATTGGGGCGGTGGCTCCTACGAGCAGTACTTC
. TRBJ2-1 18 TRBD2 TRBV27 CASSYLAGERGTYNEQFF TGTGCCAGCAGTTACCTAGCGGGGGAAAGGGGAACCTACAATGAGCAGTTCTTC
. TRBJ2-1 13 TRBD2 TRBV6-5 CASGRTRVDEQFF TGTGCCAGCGGGCGGACTAGAGTGGATGAGCAGTTCTTC
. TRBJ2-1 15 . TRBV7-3 CASSLSGGSYNEQFF TGTGCCAGCAGCCTATCAGGGGGGAGTTACAATGAGCAGTTCTTC
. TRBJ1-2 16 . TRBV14 CASSQVGGLSNYGYTF TGTGCCAGCAGCCAAGTCGGGGGGCTCAGTAACTATGGCTACACCTTC
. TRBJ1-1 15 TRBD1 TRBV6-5 CASSYVTGGATEAFF TGTGCCAGCAGTTACGTTACAGGGGGCGCGACTGAAGCTTTCTTT
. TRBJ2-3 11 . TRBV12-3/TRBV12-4 CASGGGDTQYF TGTGCCAGCGGCGGGGGCGATACGCAGTATTTT
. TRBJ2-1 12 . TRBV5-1 CASSFQGLEQFF TGCGCCAGCAGCTTCCAGGGCCTTGAGCAGTTCTTC
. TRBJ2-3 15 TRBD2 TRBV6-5 CASSGGLAGVDTQYF TGTGCCAGCAGCGGGGGACTAGCGGGAGTCGATACGCAGTATTTT
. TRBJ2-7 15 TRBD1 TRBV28 CASRAPLGQRYEQYF TGTGCCAGCAGAGCCCCTTTGGGACAGCGCTACGAGCAGTACTTC
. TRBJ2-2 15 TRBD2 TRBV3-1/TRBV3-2 CASSQSSGSFGELFF TGTGCCAGCAGCCAATCTAGCGGGAGTTTCGGGGAGCTGTTTTTT
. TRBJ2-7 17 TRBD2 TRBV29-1 CSVEVSGSAWMEYEQYF TGCAGCGTTGAAGTAAGCGGGAGCGCGTGGATGGAATACGAGCAGTACTTC
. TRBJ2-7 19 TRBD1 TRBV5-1 CASSLGGPGTGQIVGEQYF TGCGCCAGCAGCTTGGGGGGCCCGGGTACGGGACAGATTGTGGGTGAGCAGTACTTC
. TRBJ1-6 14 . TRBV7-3 CASSLYRDGSPLHF TGTGCCAGCAGCTTATACAGGGATGGTTCACCCCTCCACTTT
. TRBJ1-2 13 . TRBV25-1 CASSGGPSYGYTF TGTGCCAGCAGCGGGGGGCCCAGCTATGGCTACACCTTC
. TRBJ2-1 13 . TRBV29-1 CSALSQSYNEQFF TGCAGCGCCCTCTCACAGAGCTACAATGAGCAGTTCTTC
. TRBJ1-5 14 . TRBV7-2 CASSKQGGNQPQHF TGTGCCAGCAGCAAACAGGGAGGGAATCAGCCCCAGCATTTT
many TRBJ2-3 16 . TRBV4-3 CASSLAERTSTDTQYF TGCGCCAGCAGCCTAGCTGAACGGACTAGCACAGATACGCAGTATTTT
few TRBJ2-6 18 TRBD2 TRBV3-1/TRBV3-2 CASSQVGLGRSGANVLTF TGTGCCAGCAGCCAAGTGGGACTAGGACGCTCTGGGGCCAACGTCCTGACTTTC
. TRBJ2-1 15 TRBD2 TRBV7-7 CASSSSSGSYNEQFF TGTGCTAGCAGCTCGTCTAGCGGATCTTACAATGAGCAGTTCTTC
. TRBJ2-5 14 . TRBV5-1 CASSLETVQETQYF TGCGCCAGCAGCTTGGAAACAGTCCAAGAGACCCAGTACTTC
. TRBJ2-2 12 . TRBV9 CASSVEAGELFF TGTGCCAGCAGCGTAGAAGCAGGGGAGCTGTTTTTT
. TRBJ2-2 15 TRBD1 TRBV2 CASSADRGYTGELFF TGTGCCAGCAGTGCTGACAGGGGGTATACCGGGGAGCTGTTTTTT
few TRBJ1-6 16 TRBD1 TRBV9 CASSVGTGVYNSPLHF TGTGCCAGCAGCGTAGGCACAGGGGTCTATAATTCACCCCTCCACTTT
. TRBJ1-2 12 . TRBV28 CASSLPQNGYTF TGTGCCAGCAGTTTACCCCAAAATGGCTACACCTTC
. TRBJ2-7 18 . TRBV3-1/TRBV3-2 CASSPWRPGLGNSYEQYF TGTGCCAGCAGCCCCTGGCGTCCGGGGTTGGGGAACTCCTACGAGCAGTACTTC
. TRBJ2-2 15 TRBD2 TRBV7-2 CASSPQGLAGGELFF TGTGCCAGCAGCCCCCAAGGACTAGCGGGCGGGGAGCTGTTTTTT
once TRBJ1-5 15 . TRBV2 CASRDSQGGHQPQHF TGTGCCAGCAGGGACTCGCAGGGAGGCCATCAGCCCCAGCATTTT
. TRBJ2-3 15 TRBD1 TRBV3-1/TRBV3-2 CASSQGDRVKHTQYF TGTGCCAGCAGCCAAGGGGACAGGGTAAAGCATACGCAGTATTTT
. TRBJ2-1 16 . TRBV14 CASSQEIGLPYNEQFF TGTGCCAGCAGCCAAGAGATAGGACTTCCATACAATGAGCAGTTCTTC
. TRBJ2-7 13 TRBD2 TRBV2 CATPVVAGAEQYF TGTGCCACTCCGGTGGTAGCGGGAGCCGAGCAGTACTTC
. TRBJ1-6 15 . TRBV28 CASSFGGLYNSPLHF TGTGCCAGCAGTTTCGGCGGACTCTATAATTCACCCCTCCACTTT
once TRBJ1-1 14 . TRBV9 CASSVVGTRSEAFF TGTGCCAGCAGCGTAGTTGGGACTAGGTCTGAAGCTTTCTTT
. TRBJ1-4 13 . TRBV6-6 CATHRASNEKLFF TGTGCCACCCACAGGGCCTCTAATGAAAAACTGTTTTTT
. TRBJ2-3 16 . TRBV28 CASSLSLGLAVNTQYF TGTGCCAGCAGTTTATCCCTTGGATTAGCGGTGAATACGCAGTATTTT
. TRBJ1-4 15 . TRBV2 CASSPRERRTEKLFF TGTGCCAGCAGCCCTCGGGAGCGGCGTACTGAAAAACTGTTTTTT
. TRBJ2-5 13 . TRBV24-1 CATSDPSVETQYF TGTGCCACCAGTGATCCCAGCGTTGAGACCCAGTACTTC
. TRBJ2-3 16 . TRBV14 CASSLGLQGKTDTQYF TGTGCCAGCAGCCTTGGGTTACAGGGCAAAACAGATACGCAGTATTTT
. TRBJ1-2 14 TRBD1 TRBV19 CASSQDRGQDGYTF TGTGCCAGTAGCCAGGACAGGGGGCAAGATGGCTACACCTTC
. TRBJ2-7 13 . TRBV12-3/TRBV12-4 CASIRRGVDEQYF TGTGCCAGCATCAGACGGGGAGTGGACGAGCAGTACTTC